The rows below give T cell receptor beta chains drawn from one sample of a study of blood T cell repertoires in COVID-19. TCRdb keeps only in-frame clones here, not all; method: immunoSEQ multiplex PCR. This sample has 200,000 or so clones, with roughly 84% found just once. Sequenced material: PBMCs or T cells enriched from blood (not recorded which). Every receptor here comes from a man younger than 40 in a cohort exposed to, infected with or recovered from COVID-19 (not recorded which). The CDR3 runs from the conserved cysteine through the conserved F or W. Each record gives: V gene, clone size, D gene, J gene, CDR3 DNA, CDR3 protein. D genes are given only for firm matches. Only some rows state a clone size, as once, few, many or a class for expanded clones.

v_gene: TRBV11-2; abundance: -; d_gene: -; j_gene: TRBJ2-2; CDR3nt: TGTGCCAGCAGCTTTACAGGGTACAGGACCGGGGAGCTGTTTTTT; CDR3aa: CASSFTGYRTGELFF
v_gene: TRBV6-5; abundance: few; d_gene: TRBD1; j_gene: TRBJ2-7; CDR3nt: TGTGCCAGCAGTTACCAGGGGGCAACCTACGAGCAGTACTTC; CDR3aa: CASSYQGATYEQYF
v_gene: TRBV10-1; abundance: few; d_gene: -; j_gene: TRBJ1-2; CDR3nt: TGCGCCACCGTAGCGGGACACCCAAACTATGGCTACACCTTC; CDR3aa: CATVAGHPNYGYTF
v_gene: TRBV5-1; abundance: -; d_gene: -; j_gene: TRBJ1-2; CDR3nt: TGCGCCAGCAGCTTGGCCCGTAGGGGCAACGACTATGGCTACACCTTC; CDR3aa: CASSLARRGNDYGYTF
v_gene: TRBV9; abundance: -; d_gene: -; j_gene: TRBJ2-1; CDR3nt: TGTGCCAGCAGCCCCGGTGAGGGAGGCGGTAATGAGCAGTTCTTC; CDR3aa: CASSPGEGGGNEQFF
v_gene: TRBV4-1; abundance: once; d_gene: -; j_gene: TRBJ2-3; CDR3nt: TGCGCCAGCAGCCGTCTCCCGGCGGTAGATACGCAGTATTTT; CDR3aa: CASSRLPAVDTQYF
v_gene: TRBV24-1; abundance: -; d_gene: TRBD2; j_gene: TRBJ2-1; CDR3nt: TGTGCCACCGGGGGGGGTTTCAATGAGCAGTTCTTC; CDR3aa: CATGGGFNEQFF
v_gene: TRBV6-5; abundance: once; d_gene: TRBD1; j_gene: TRBJ1-4; CDR3nt: TGTGCCAGTAGACAGGGCTGGGAAAAACTGTTTTTT; CDR3aa: CASRQGWEKLFF
v_gene: TRBV27; abundance: once; d_gene: -; j_gene: TRBJ1-2; CDR3nt: TGTGCCAGCAGTTTACAGGGACTATATGGCTACACCTTC; CDR3aa: CASSLQGLYGYTF
v_gene: TRBV7-8; abundance: -; d_gene: -; j_gene: TRBJ1-1; CDR3nt: TGTGCCAGCAGCTTAGTTACTACAGGGTATGGAGACACTGAAGCTTTCTTT; CDR3aa: CASSLVTTGYGDTEAFF
v_gene: TRBV24-1; abundance: -; d_gene: TRBD1; j_gene: TRBJ2-1; CDR3nt: TGTGCCACCAGTGATCAGGCAGGGGGCTCGTCGGCACAGTTCTTC; CDR3aa: CATSDQAGGSSAQFF
v_gene: TRBV23-1; abundance: once; d_gene: TRBD2; j_gene: TRBJ2-7; CDR3nt: TGCGCCAGCAGTCAATCGAGGGAGCTAGCGGGACGACCCCCATACGAGCAGTACTTC; CDR3aa: CASSQSRELAGRPPYEQYF
v_gene: TRBV27; abundance: -; d_gene: -; j_gene: TRBJ1-1; CDR3nt: TGTGCCAGCAGTTTAACAGGGATGAACACTGAAGCTTTCTTT; CDR3aa: CASSLTGMNTEAFF
v_gene: TRBV28; abundance: few; d_gene: -; j_gene: TRBJ1-5; CDR3nt: TGTGCCAGCAGAGAGTGGTACCAGCCCCAGCATTTT; CDR3aa: CASREWYQPQHF
v_gene: TRBV4-3; abundance: -; d_gene: -; j_gene: TRBJ2-6; CDR3nt: TGCGCCAGCAGCCAAGACCAATGGGGGCTGACCTTTAGAGGGGCCAACGTCCTGACTTTC; CDR3aa: CASSQDQWGLTFRGANVLTF
v_gene: TRBV11-2; abundance: -; d_gene: -; j_gene: TRBJ2-3; CDR3nt: TGTGCCAGCACCCTTTTGGGGGCGGATACGCAGTATTTT; CDR3aa: CASTLLGADTQYF
v_gene: TRBV19; abundance: -; d_gene: TRBD1; j_gene: TRBJ2-5; CDR3nt: TGTGCCAGTAGTAGATCTACTACAGGGGGTGGGGAGACCCAGTACTTC; CDR3aa: CASSRSTTGGGETQYF
v_gene: TRBV11-2; abundance: -; d_gene: TRBD1; j_gene: TRBJ1-2; CDR3nt: TGTGCCAGCAGCTTAGCGGACAGGGGCTATGGCTACACCTTC; CDR3aa: CASSLADRGYGYTF
v_gene: TRBV13; abundance: -; d_gene: -; j_gene: TRBJ1-3; CDR3nt: TGTGCCAGCAGCTATGCTACCGATGGAAACACCATATATTTT; CDR3aa: CASSYATDGNTIYF
v_gene: TRBV5-8; abundance: few; d_gene: TRBD2; j_gene: TRBJ2-6; CDR3nt: TGTGCCAGCAGCTTGGGGCTAGCGGGAGACTTGTCTGGGGCCAACGTCCTGACTTTC; CDR3aa: CASSLGLAGDLSGANVLTF
v_gene: TRBV5-1; abundance: -; d_gene: TRBD1; j_gene: TRBJ1-1; CDR3nt: TGCGCCAGCAGCTTGGCGACAGGGGGCGCGGTCACTGAAGCTTTCTTT; CDR3aa: CASSLATGGAVTEAFF
v_gene: TRBV28; abundance: -; d_gene: TRBD2; j_gene: TRBJ2-1; CDR3nt: TGTGCCAGCAGTTCCAAACGGGGGGGCGCGTTGAGGGAGCAGTTCTTC; CDR3aa: CASSSKRGGALREQFF
v_gene: TRBV7-8; abundance: once; d_gene: -; j_gene: TRBJ2-7; CDR3nt: TGTGCCAGCAGCTTAAACAGGTTGGAGCAGTACTTC; CDR3aa: CASSLNRLEQYF
v_gene: TRBV27; abundance: -; d_gene: -; j_gene: TRBJ2-7; CDR3nt: TGTGCCAGCAGGCCGAATAGCGGCTCCTACGAGCAGTACTTC; CDR3aa: CASRPNSGSYEQYF
v_gene: TRBV7-9; abundance: -; d_gene: -; j_gene: TRBJ2-3; CDR3nt: TGTGCCAGCAGCTTAACGACAACTCAAGGGGTTCGTTCCACAGATACGCAGTATTTT; CDR3aa: CASSLTTTQGVRSTDTQYF
v_gene: TRBV9; abundance: -; d_gene: -; j_gene: TRBJ2-7; CDR3nt: TGTGCCAGCAGCCCGAGTGGTTCCATTCCCGCCTACGAGCAGTACTTC; CDR3aa: CASSPSGSIPAYEQYF
v_gene: TRBV11-2; abundance: -; d_gene: TRBD2; j_gene: TRBJ2-5; CDR3nt: TGTGCCAGCAGCTTATCTAGCGGAAAAGAGACCCAGTACTTC; CDR3aa: CASSLSSGKETQYF
v_gene: TRBV6-5; abundance: -; d_gene: -; j_gene: TRBJ2-7; CDR3nt: TGTGCCAGCAGTTACTCCTACAGGGATTCCTACGAGCAGTACTTC; CDR3aa: CASSYSYRDSYEQYF
v_gene: TRBV7-8; abundance: -; d_gene: TRBD2; j_gene: TRBJ2-1; CDR3nt: TGTGCCAGCAGCTTACGGGTGAGGGGACTAGCGGGGGGATACAATGAGCAGTTCTTC; CDR3aa: CASSLRVRGLAGGYNEQFF
v_gene: TRBV7-2; abundance: -; d_gene: -; j_gene: TRBJ2-2; CDR3nt: TGTGCCAGCAGCTTAGGAAGGGAGACCGGGGAGCTGTTTTTT; CDR3aa: CASSLGRETGELFF
v_gene: TRBV29-1; abundance: -; d_gene: -; j_gene: TRBJ2-2; CDR3nt: TGCAGCGTCGGAGCGAACACCGGGGAGCTGTTTTTT; CDR3aa: CSVGANTGELFF
v_gene: TRBV4-1; abundance: -; d_gene: TRBD1; j_gene: TRBJ1-2; CDR3nt: TGCGCCAGCAGCCAAGGGGACAGCGCTAACTATGGCTACACCTTC; CDR3aa: CASSQGDSANYGYTF
v_gene: TRBV21-1; abundance: -; d_gene: -; j_gene: TRBJ2-1; CDR3nt: TGTGCCAGCAGACCAAAACCCGGACAGGAGCAGTTCTTC; CDR3aa: CASRPKPGQEQFF
v_gene: TRBV3-1/TRBV3-2; abundance: -; d_gene: -; j_gene: TRBJ1-2; CDR3nt: TGTGCCAGCAGCCCAGGGGCGGCCTATGGCTACACCTTC; CDR3aa: CASSPGAAYGYTF
v_gene: TRBV9; abundance: -; d_gene: -; j_gene: TRBJ2-1; CDR3nt: TGTGCCAGCAGCTCCGGTTATGAGCAGTTCTTC; CDR3aa: CASSSGYEQFF
v_gene: TRBV15; abundance: -; d_gene: -; j_gene: TRBJ1-1; CDR3nt: TGTGCCACCAGAAGGACAGTGAACACTGAAGCTTTCTTT; CDR3aa: CATRRTVNTEAFF
v_gene: TRBV7-6; abundance: -; d_gene: -; j_gene: TRBJ1-1; CDR3nt: TGTGCCAGCAGCCCCCCCTTGAACACTGAAGCTTTCTTT; CDR3aa: CASSPPLNTEAFF
v_gene: TRBV6-5; abundance: -; d_gene: TRBD2; j_gene: TRBJ2-1; CDR3nt: TGTGCCAGCAGTCCTTTCAGCGGGGGGCTCTATGAGCAGTTCTTC; CDR3aa: CASSPFSGGLYEQFF
v_gene: TRBV5-6; abundance: -; d_gene: TRBD1; j_gene: TRBJ2-7; CDR3nt: TGTGCCAGCAGCATCCTGAGACAGGGGGACGACGAGCAGTACTTC; CDR3aa: CASSILRQGDDEQYF
v_gene: TRBV18; abundance: -; d_gene: -; j_gene: TRBJ2-3; CDR3nt: TGTGCCAGCTCACAGGCGGGCCGTGGCACAGATACGCAGTATTTT; CDR3aa: CASSQAGRGTDTQYF
v_gene: TRBV11-2; abundance: -; d_gene: TRBD1; j_gene: TRBJ1-6; CDR3nt: TGTGCCAGCAGCTTCAACAGGGGTGATTCACCCCTCCACTTT; CDR3aa: CASSFNRGDSPLHF
v_gene: TRBV6-4; abundance: -; d_gene: TRBD1; j_gene: TRBJ1-2; CDR3nt: TGTGCCAGCAGAGAGACAGGGGGCAATGGCTACACCTTC; CDR3aa: CASRETGGNGYTF
v_gene: TRBV7-2; abundance: -; d_gene: TRBD1; j_gene: TRBJ2-7; CDR3nt: TGTGCCAGCAGCTCACAGGGGGGATTGAACGAGCAGTACTTC; CDR3aa: CASSSQGGLNEQYF